These 18 T cell receptor beta chains were sequenced from one sample in a study of T-cell reconstitution after alpha-beta-depleted transplantation in children. Unique molecular identifiers were built into the TCRbeta library. TCRdb re-derived calls from the PCR reads in MiXCR, one entry per CDR3 protein. This sample yields approximately 200,000 distinct CDR3 sequences, of which 6.3% are seen a single time; approximately 4.1% belongs to the top ten. Sequenced here: PBMCs, sampled before TCRalphabeta/CD19-depleted stem cell transplant. The receptors stem from a girl under three years old with combined immunodeficiency, due to receive a stem cell transplant.

At least ten counts were recorded for this clonotype. The V and J genes are TRBV20-1 and TRBJ2-1; 10 bases are shared with TRBD1. The germline gives CDR1 DFQATT, CDR2 SNEGSKA (reference sequence). The ends lost 5 bases at V and 6 bases at J; junction bases unmatched: 10. This CDR3 has 15 residues. The CDR3 nucleotides read TGCAGTGCTGGTTCCGGGACAGGGGCCGGCAATGAGCAGTTCTTC. Amino acid sequence: CSAGSGTGAGNEQFF.

This clonotype was found many times. The CDR3 DNA sequence: TGTGCCAGCAGTTTAATGCGACAGACGTTCGGAGCTTTCTTT. This codes for CASSLMRQTFGAFF. The gene calls are TRBV28 and TRBJ1-1, with D possibly being TRBD1 (5 bases). The CDR3 extends over 14 amino acids. CDR1 is MDHEN, CDR2 SYDVKM, per germline. Trimming stripped 2 bases from V and 10 bases from J, with 17 bases between. The whole variable domain, remainder taken from reference TRBV28 and TRBJ1-1, is DVKVTQSSRYLVKRTGEKVFLECVQDMDHENMFWYRQDPGLGLRLIYFSYDVKMKEKGDIPEGYSVSREKKERFSLILESASTNQTSMYLCASSLMRQTFGAFFGQGTRLTVV.

In this sample, this clonotype turned up many times. J is TRBJ1-2 and V is TRBV6-2 or TRBV6-3; the D gene is possibly TRBD1 (6 bases). V was cut by 0 bases and J by 8 bases, with 16 bases left in between. CDR1 is MNHEY and CDR2 is SVGEGT in the germline V gene. The CDR3 covers 15 residues. The CDR3 is CASSYSIWDITGYTF. The CDR3 nucleotides read TGTGCCAGCAGTTACTCGATTTGGGACATCACGGGCTACACCTTC.

This clonotype was counted many times. The chain links TRBV27 to TRBJ1-1; perhaps TRBD1 as D (6 bases). Germline V CDR1 and CDR2: MNHEY, SMNVEV (reference sequence). The CDR3 length is 12 residues. V lost 6 bases to trimming and J lost 1 base, with 6 bases between them. The CDR3, as DNA: TGTGCCAGCAGGACAGGGAACACTGAAGCTTTCTTT. Translating gives CASRTGNTEAFF.

This clonotype was recorded at least ten times. The V and J genes are TRBV27 and TRBJ2-7; the D gene is possibly TRBD2 (5 bases). The CDR3 covers 12 residues. CDR1 MNHEY and CDR2 SMNVEV come from the germline V gene (reference sequence). V lost 3 bases, J lost 4 bases, and 7 bases lay in between. CDR3 region: CASSFAGYEQYF. CDR3 nucleotides: TGTGCCAGCAGTTTTGCGGGTTACGAGCAGTACTTC.

The chain joins TRBV7-6 to TRBJ2-7; TRBD1 might be the D (6 bases). CDR3 length equals 17 residues. The V end was cut by 5 bases, the J end by 3 bases, with 23 bases between. The germline CDR1 and CDR2 sequences are SGHVS and FNYEAQ. The CDR3 DNA reads as TGTGCCAGCAGCCCAGGACCATTGAGGGGGTCCAACTACGAGCAGTACTTC. It specifies CASSPGPLRGSNYEQYF.

This clonotype has ten or more counts. The gene calls are TRBV27 and TRBJ2-3; tentatively, D is TRBD2 (5 bases). There are 15 residues in the CDR3. Germline CDR1 is MNHEY and CDR2 is SMNVEV (reference sequence). V gave up 5 bases and J gave up 5 bases, with 17 bases separating them. The CDR3 region is CASSPHEGSGDTQYF. CDR3 bases: TGTGCCAGCAGTCCCCACGAGGGAAGCGGAGATACGCAGTATTTT.

In the case of this clonotype: This may stem from a read error, because a much larger clone lies one nucleotide away. The V gene is TRBV11-1, the J gene TRBJ2-4; possibly TRBD1 or TRBD2 for D (5 bases each). V was shortened by 5 bases and J by 11 bases, with 19 bases between the two germline ends. This CDR3 region has 14 residues. The V gene's germline CDR1 is SGHAT and CDR2 FQDESV (reference sequence). The CDR3 DNA reads as TGTGCCAGCAGCCTATACTGGGACCCCAACGTTCAGTACTTC. It is translated as CASSLYWDPNVQYF.

The sample holds many counts of this clonotype. V and J are TRBV7-3 and TRBJ2-2, with a tentative D call TRBD1 (6 bases). The CDR3 is made up of 17 amino acids. The V end was cut by 6 bases, the J end by 3 bases, with 20 bases between. In germline, CDR1 is SGHTA, CDR2 FQGTGA. The CDR3 bases are TGTGCCAGCAGTTCTAATTCCCTCGGACAGTACACCGGGGAGCTGTTTTTT. Residues: CASSSNSLGQYTGELFF. Full variable domain (rest looked up from reference TRBV7-3 and TRBJ2-2): GAGVSQTPSNKVTEKGKYVELRCDPISGHTALYWYRQSLGQGPEFLIYFQGTGAADDSGLPNDRFFAVRPEGSVSTLKIQRTERGDSAVYLCASSSNSLGQYTGELFFGEGSRLTVL.

This clonotype was seen many times. The rearrangement joins TRBV10-3 to TRBJ1-3, with unresolved D. V lost 6 bases and J 2 bases, leaving 14 bases between the germline ends. CDR1 is ENHRY, CDR2 SYGVKD, per germline. The CDR3 spans 15 residues. The CDR3 loop is CAIRPTPDPGNTIYF. In nucleotides, the CDR3 is TGTGCCATCAGGCCGACACCGGACCCTGGAAACACCATATATTTT.

This chain connects TRBV7-9 to TRBJ2-5; D is uncertain. The CDR3 loop spans 13 amino acids. V lost 1 base and J lost 5, with 8 bases in between. The V gene's germline CDR1 is SEHNR and CDR2 FQNEAQ (reference sequence). CDR3 sequence (DNA): TGTGCCAGCAGCTTAGTTAGGCACGAGACCCAGTACTTC. It translates to CASSLVRHETQYF.

Comment on this clonotype: A read error may explain this, as a much larger clone is one base away. The V call is TRBV20-1, the J call TRBJ2-7, with 9 bases identical to TRBD1. The germline V gene has CDR1 DFQATT and CDR2 SNEGSKA (reference sequence). The CDR3 has 12 residues. In nucleotides, the CDR3 is TGCACTGCTACAGGGGGCGGGTACGAGCAGTACTTC. Translation: CTATGGGYEQYF.

Ten or more counts support this clonotype. The chain carries TRBV3-1 and TRBJ2-5; the match to TRBD2 covers 10 bases. This CDR3 has 16 amino acids. CDR1 and CDR2 from the germline V gene are LGHDT and YNNKEL (reference sequence). J gave up 1 base and V 2 bases, and 4 bases lay outside the gene matches. CDR3 loop: CASSQFRTSGQETQYF. CDR3 in DNA: TGTGCCAGCAGCCAATTTCGGACTAGCGGCCAAGAGACCCAGTACTTC.

This clonotype appeared many times. The chain combines TRBV11-2 with TRBJ2-7; D ambiguous. V was trimmed by 5 bases and J by 7 bases, leaving 12 bases between them. CDR1 is SGHAT and CDR2 is FQNNGV in the germline V gene. This CDR3 region has 12 residues. CDR3 in DNA: TGTGCCAGCAGCCCTCTTAATGTGGAGCAGTACTTC. It codes for CASSPLNVEQYF.

Many counts were recorded for this clonotype. The chain uses TRBV28 and TRBJ2-7, with 7 bases lining up with TRBD1. Per germline, CDR1 MDHEN and CDR2 SYDVKM. Losses at the gene ends were 8 bases for V and 3 bases for J; bases not matched to a gene: 4. This CDR3 region has 12 residues. The CDR3 nucleotides are TGTGCCAGCGGGACAGTAGACTACGAGCAGTACTTC. This encodes CASGTVDYEQYF.

This clonotype has a count of ten or more. The CDR3 sequence: CASSYYGVGYEQFF. In DNA, the CDR3 is TGTGCCAGCAGTTACTACGGGGTGGGCTATGAGCAGTTCTTC. The chain is built from TRBV6-5 and TRBJ2-1, with a tentative D call TRBD2 (5 bases). V shed 1 base and J shed 8 bases, with 12 bases lying between them. This CDR3 spans 14 amino acids. Germline lookup yields CDR1 MNHEY and CDR2 SVGAGI.

This clonotype was seen only a few times. V gene TRBV4-2 combines with J gene TRBJ2-7, with D perhaps matching TRBD1 (5 bases). CDR3 length equals 15 residues. Trimming removed 4 bases from V and 0 bases from J, with 13 bases in between. Germline CDR1 reads LGHNA; CDR2 reads YNFKEQ. Here the CDR3 reads CASSPGHLASYEQYF. CDR3 coding DNA: TGTGCCAGCAGCCCTGGACACCTCGCCTCCTACGAGCAGTACTTC.

This clonotype was observed at least ten times. V usage is TRBV20-1 and J usage is TRBJ1-1; D uncertain. V lost 6 bases, J lost 3 bases, and 14 bases lay in between. CDR1 and CDR2 (germline): DFQATT, SNEGSKA (reference sequence). The CDR3 contains 13 residues. In DNA, the CDR3 is TGCAGTGCCCCAGGTGGGATGGACACTGAAGCTTTCTTT. As protein: CSAPGGMDTEAFF.